This paragraph covers one TCR beta chain sequence. The antigen is undetermined. The sample is drawn from a study of T cell responses to AZD1222 COVID-19 vaccine. Study findings and constraints: Repertoires were sampled only after the peak T cell response. Clonal diversity was possibly underestimated, and white British individuals and females predominated among donors.

The CDR3 runs 13 residues. The V gene's germline CDR1 is MDHEN and CDR2 SYDVKM. Between the trimmed V and J ends, which lost 4 bases and 3 bases, there was a span of 10 bases. Profiling relied on immunoSEQ multiplex PCR, and the TCRdb table lists in-frame clones only, not all of them. This sample yields approximately 110,000 clones, of which 80% to 95% are seen a single time; more than 7% belongs to the top ten. The chain recombines TRBV28 with TRBJ2-7, with D hard to call. The sample in question was peripheral blood, obtained 28 days after the second AZD1222 dose. This clonotype was sampled from an adult who received the AZD1222 COVID-19 vaccine. The CDR3: CASSSPQSYEQYF. CDR3 in DNA: TGTGCCAGCAGTTCCCCCCAAAGCTACGAGCAGTACTTC. Based on the CDR3 plus reference TRBV28 and TRBJ2-7, the full variable domain is DVKVTQSSRYLVKRTGEKVFLECVQDMDHENMFWYRQDPGLGLRLIYFSYDVKMKEKGDIPEGYSVSREKKERFSLILESASTNQTSMYLCASSSPQSYEQYFGPGTRLTVT.